Given below is one T cell receptor (beta chain) in context. This record belongs to a study of CD8+ T cells in alopecia areata. Sequencing templates came from extracted RNA that was reverse transcribed into cDNA. Sequencing was performed with immunoSEQ multiplex PCR; in TCRdb, only in-frame clones are kept and a portion is missing. The sample records 150,000 or so clones, 55% being singletons. The sample taken for sequencing was CD4+ T cells sorted from blood. The origin of this receptor is a human donor in good health.

CDR3 DNA: TGTGCCAGCAGTTACTCGAGAAACTCCTACAATGAGCAGTTCTTC. Protein: CASSYSRNSYNEQFF. The chain employs TRBV6-5 and TRBJ2-1, with D unclear. This CDR3 comprises 15 residues. Germline-derived CDR1 and CDR2 are MNHEY and SVGAGI. V lost 0 bases to trimming and J lost 0 bases, with 6 bases between them.